What follows are 23 T cell receptor beta chains derived from one specimen sequenced in a study of T-cell memory formation after mild COVID-19. One entry per CDR3 protein results from TCRdb running MiXCR on the 5' RACE reads. The sample gives some 450,000 distinct CDR3 sequences, approximately 19% of which show up once; roughly a fifth is in the top ten. The sequenced sample consisted of PBMCs or a T cell subset sorted from them (not recorded which). The receptors derive from a man between 18 and 29 years old who had mild COVID-19 (a few samples of this study predate the infection). Cell type and time point are not known.

V gene TRBV4-1 combines with J gene TRBJ2-2; 11 bases agree with TRBD2. The J segment lost 8 bases and the V segment lost 3 bases, leaving 11 bases of the junction unmatched. Germline-derived CDR1 and CDR2 are MGHRA and YSYEKL. CDR3 length: 17 amino acids. The CDR3 region is CASSHPSGGSPGGELFF. The CDR3 nucleotides are TGCGCCAGCAGCCACCCTAGCGGGGGGTCCCCCGGAGGGGAGCTGTTTTTT.

This clonotype has a handful of counts. This chain links TRBV5-1 with TRBJ2-3, with TRBD2 as a possible D gene (7 bases). CDR1 and CDR2 from the germline V gene are SGHRS and YFSETQ. V lost 0 bases and J 2 bases, leaving 10 bases between the germline ends. This CDR3 is 15 amino acids long. The chain's CDR3 is CASSLEGGVTDTQYF. Here the CDR3 DNA reads TGCGCCAGCAGCTTGGAAGGGGGGGTCACAGATACGCAGTATTTT.

This clonotype was seen a handful of times. The chain joins TRBV20-1 to TRBJ2-5; tentatively, D is TRBD1 (7 bases). The germline V and J ends were trimmed by 6 bases and 4 bases, with 15 bases remaining between them. CDR1 and CDR2 from the germline V gene are DFQATT and SNEGSKA (reference sequence). This CDR3 has 13 residues. The CDR3 region has the DNA TGCAGTGCGGATCAGGGGGGTGGAGAGACCCAGTACTTC. Translation gives CSADQGGGETQYF.

The V and J genes are TRBV7-6 and TRBJ2-7, with D possibly being TRBD1 or TRBD2 (5 bases each). Per the germline V gene, CDR1 is SGHVS and CDR2 is FNYEAQ. There are 15 residues in the CDR3. V gave up 2 bases and J gave up 4 bases, with 15 bases separating them. This CDR3 is CASSLYRSGQYEQYF. The CDR3, as DNA: TGTGCCAGCAGCTTATACAGGTCGGGGCAATACGAGCAGTACTTC.

This rearrangement joins TRBV24-1 to TRBJ1-2; 8 bases fit TRBD1. J gave up 7 bases and V 3 bases, and 3 bases lay outside the gene matches. This CDR3 spans 13 amino acids. Per the germline V gene, CDR1 is KGHDR and CDR2 is SFDVKD. CDR3 sequence (DNA): TGTGCCACCAGTGATGCGACAGGGGTTGGCTACACCTTC. This translates into CATSDATGVGYTF.

Notes on this clonotype: A much more abundant neighbour one base away suggests this may be a read error. J is TRBJ2-3 and V is TRBV7-2, with TRBD1 as a possible D gene (5 bases). Germline assignment: CDR1 SGHTA and CDR2 FQGNSA. V was cut by 5 bases and J by 4 bases, with 13 bases left in between. CDR3 size: 14 residues. Here the CDR3 reads CASSPRVAADTQYF. CDR3 nucleotides: TGTGCCAGCAGCCCCAGGGTGGCCGCAGATACGCAGTATTTT.

This clonotype was seen more than once but under ten times. This chain connects TRBV5-6 to TRBJ2-1, with D perhaps TRBD1 or TRBD2 (7 bases each). The CDR3 is made up of 15 amino acids. The germline V gene encodes CDR1 SGHDT and CDR2 YYEEEE. Trimming left V 1 base short and J 9 bases short, with 17 bases between. Here the CDR3 reads CASSLSGGVMSEQFF. The CDR3 region has the DNA TGTGCCAGCAGCTTGTCAGGGGGGGTCATGAGTGAGCAGTTCTTC. The full variable domain, in which reference TRBV5-6 and TRBJ2-1 provide the parts outside the CDR3, is DAGVTQSPTHLIKTRGQQVTLRCSPKSGHDTVSWYQQALGQGPQFIFQYYEEEERQRGNFPDRFSGHQFPNYSSELNVNALLLGDSALYLCASSLSGGVMSEQFFGPGTRLTVL.

Only a few counts were recorded for this clonotype. The chain uses TRBV7-9 and TRBJ1-4; D is possibly TRBD1 (6 bases). The CDR3 runs 14 residues. CDR1 and CDR2 (germline): SEHNR, FQNEAQ (reference sequence). Trimming left V 3 bases short and J 5 bases short, with 10 bases between. For the CDR3, the DNA is TGTGCCAGCAGCTTCGAAGGGGGGAATGAAAAACTGTTTTTT. This translates into CASSFEGGNEKLFF.

This clonotype was seen a few times. This sequence joins TRBV24-1 and TRBJ1-5; TRBD1 might be the D (6 bases). The germline V gene has CDR1 KGHDR and CDR2 SFDVKD. V was cut by 3 bases and J by 6 bases, with 14 bases left in between. This CDR3 comprises 15 residues. The CDR3 DNA reads TGTGCCACCAGTGATCGTCGGGCAGGGGCTCAGCCCCAGCATTTT. Translation: CATSDRRAGAQPQHF.

This chain joins TRBV6-6 and TRBJ2-1; TRBD2 matches at 7 bases. Unmatched junction bases numbered 8, after V lost 6 bases and J lost 0 bases. The CDR3 loop spans 16 amino acids. Per germline, CDR1 MNHNY and CDR2 SVGAGI (reference sequence). The CDR3 is CASREGRGPSYNEQFF. The CDR3 coding sequence is TGTGCCAGCAGGGAGGGGAGGGGTCCCTCCTACAATGAGCAGTTCTTC.

V and J are TRBV11-1 and TRBJ2-3, with 14 bases identical to TRBD2. Germline CDR1 and CDR2: SGHAT and FQDESV (reference sequence). The CDR3 has 16 amino acids. The V segment lost 3 bases and the J segment 7 bases; nucleotides outside the gene matches: 6. The CDR3 region is CASSLTSGGAWNTQYF. Written as DNA, the CDR3 is TGTGCCAGCAGCTTGACTAGCGGGGGGGCCTGGAATACGCAGTATTTT.

The chain is built from TRBV4-1 and TRBJ1-4; D might be TRBD1 (5 bases). V was clipped by 0 bases and J by 10 bases, with 21 bases between them. Per germline, CDR1 MGHRA and CDR2 YSYEKL. The CDR3 is 17 residues long. CDR3 nucleotide sequence: TGCGCCAGCAGCCAAGATCGGGGGGGAAGGTTTTGGGGAAAACTGTTTTTT. It translates to CASSQDRGGRFWGKLFF.

The chain uses TRBV9 and TRBJ2-7, with TRBD1 identical over 10 bases. Germline V lookup: CDR1 SGDLS, CDR2 YYNGEE. This CDR3 has 17 amino acids. V gave up 0 bases and J gave up 7 bases; unmatched junction bases: 13. CDR3 DNA: TGTGCCAGCAGCGTAGCCGAGGGACGACAGGGGGCGTGGGAGCAGTACGTC. Amino acids: CASSVAEGRQGAWEQYV.

This clonotype was counted ten times or more. J is TRBJ1-1 and V is TRBV6-4, with D tentatively TRBD1 (5 bases). Per germline, CDR1 MRHNA and CDR2 SNTAGT. The CDR3 is 15 amino acids. The V and J ends lost 7 bases and 6 bases respectively, with 21 bases between them. CDR3 DNA: TGTGCCAGCAAAGCACAGGAGGAAGGGGCCGCTGAAGCTTTCTTT. Protein product: CASKAQEEGAAEAFF.

This sequence joins TRBV7-6 and TRBJ1-1, with 8 bases aligning to TRBD1. CDR1 and CDR2 from the germline V gene are SGHVS and FNYEAQ. The length of the CDR3 is 15 residues. The junction had 5 bases not matched to a gene; V was cut back by 5 bases and J by 0 bases. Written as DNA, the CDR3 is TGTGCCAGCAGCCATCGGGACAGGCTGAACACTGAAGCTTTCTTT. Its protein product is CASSHRDRLNTEAFF. Complete variable domain (other parts from reference TRBV7-6 and TRBJ1-1): GAGVSQSPRYKVTKRGQDVALRCDPISGHVSLYWYRQALGQGPEFLTYFNYEAQQDKSGLPNDRFSAERPEGSISTLTIQRTEQRDSAMYRCASSHRDRLNTEAFFGQGTRLTVV.

The V call is TRBV5-4, the J call TRBJ1-1; D gene ambiguous. Germline V lookup: CDR1 SGHNT, CDR2 YYREEE (reference sequence). V lost 0 bases, J lost 0 bases, and 9 bases lay in between. The CDR3 spans 15 residues. The CDR3 DNA follows: TGTGCCAGCAGCTTGGGCCGTCAGATGAACACTGAAGCTTTCTTT. Translating it yields CASSLGRQMNTEAFF.

This clonotype was seen a handful of times. The chain has TRBV3-1 and TRBJ1-1, with D possibly being TRBD1 (6 bases). Germline CDR1 and CDR2: LGHDT and YNNKEL (reference sequence). The CDR3 spans 17 residues. Trimming left V 0 bases short and J 9 bases short, with 23 bases between. CDR3 DNA sequence: TGTGCCAGCAGCCAAGAAGGGGGGTCTAACATACTCTTTCAAGCTTTCTTT. Amino acids: CASSQEGGSNILFQAFF.

This chain connects TRBV12-3 or TRBV12-4 to TRBJ2-2; D could derive from TRBD1 or TRBD2 (7 bases each). V was trimmed by 7 bases and J by 1 base, leaving 25 bases between them. This CDR3 spans 19 amino acids. The CDR3: CASIWGGGYIDRNTGELFF. CDR3 nucleotide sequence: TGTGCCAGCATATGGGGAGGGGGCTATATCGATAGGAACACCGGGGAGCTGTTTTTT.

The chain recombines TRBV15 with TRBJ1-2; the D gene is possibly TRBD1 (6 bases). Trimming took off 3 bases at V and 4 bases at J, with 12 bases between the two ends. The CDR3 has 14 amino acids. Germline V gene data show CDR1 as LNHNV and CDR2 as YYDKDF (reference sequence). The CDR3 loop is CATSSNTGFYGYTF. The CDR3 nucleotides are TGTGCCACCAGCAGCAACACAGGGTTCTATGGCTACACCTTC.

The chain carries TRBV27 and TRBJ2-3; the match to TRBD2 covers 12 bases. From germline, CDR1 is MNHEY and CDR2 SMNVEV (reference sequence). V shed 7 bases and J 5 bases; nucleotides not matched to a gene: 7. This CDR3 has 15 amino acids. The CDR3 region has the DNA TGTGCCAGCAACCGACTAGCGGGGGATGGAGATACGCAGTATTTT. Amino acid sequence: CASNRLAGDGDTQYF.

The V and J genes are TRBV20-1 and TRBJ1-5; 9 nucleotides align to TRBD1. Germline V gives CDR1 DFQATT, CDR2 SNEGSKA (reference sequence). This CDR3 spans 15 amino acids. J gave up 7 bases and V 3 bases, and 10 bases lay outside the gene matches. This CDR3 reads CSASSGTGSSQPQHF. Here the CDR3 DNA reads TGCAGTGCTAGCTCCGGGACAGGGTCCTCGCAGCCCCAGCATTTT.

A few counts support this clonotype. The rearrangement links TRBV29-1 to TRBJ1-1; tentative D call: TRBD1 (6 bases). The CDR3 loop spans 14 amino acids. V lost 1 base, J lost 0 bases, and 9 bases lay in between. Germline lookup yields CDR1 SQVTM and CDR2 ANQGSEA. The CDR3 reads CSVEVQGLNTEAFF. As DNA, the CDR3 is TGCAGCGTTGAAGTTCAGGGGCTGAACACTGAAGCTTTCTTT.

This clonotype showed up just a few times. The gene calls are TRBV7-2 and TRBJ1-1; 9 nucleotides agree with TRBD1. This CDR3 is built from 16 residues. Unmatched junction bases numbered 15, after V lost 8 bases and J lost 5 bases. Germline V gene data show CDR1 as SGHTA and CDR2 as FQGNSA. The CDR3 reads CASGPGTGGVGTEAFF. The CDR3, as DNA: TGTGCCAGCGGTCCGGGAACAGGGGGCGTTGGGACTGAAGCTTTCTTT.